The clone carrying this TCR beta chain occurred a few times. The antigen is unknown. Sequencing used immunoSEQ multiplex PCR; TCRdb keeps in-frame clones, though not all of them. The repertoire holds more than 65,000 clones, with 84% as singletons. These data come from a study of OX40 agonist ivuxolimab in advanced cancers. General study points: Expanded clones belonging to CD8+ T cells outnumbered, on average, those of CD4+.

The CDR3 consists of 16 residues. The V and J ends lost 5 bases and 4 bases, in that order; junction bases with no gene match: 7. The germline V gene has CDR1 SGHTA and CDR2 FQGNSA. The material was CD4+ or CD8+ T cells sorted from blood, obtained in a trial of the OX40 agonist ivuxolimab. The chain is built from TRBV7-2 and TRBJ2-1; 11 bases match TRBD2. The TCR comes from an adult with an advanced solid tumor such as melanoma, head and neck, liver or kidney cancer. CDR3 in amino acids: CASSPPSGGRYNEQFF. The CDR3 DNA follows: TGTGCCAGCAGCCCCCCTAGCGGGGGGCGATACAATGAGCAGTTCTTC.